These 19 T cell receptor beta chains were sequenced from one sample in a study of OX40 agonist ivuxolimab in advanced cancers. The method was immunoSEQ multiplex PCR; TCRdb's version includes in-frame clones alone and lacks a portion of them. The table records approximately 17,000 clones, roughly 86% of them present only once. The starting material was CD4+ or CD8+ T cells sorted from blood, obtained in a trial of the OX40 agonist ivuxolimab. These receptors originate from an adult with an advanced solid tumor such as melanoma, head and neck, liver or kidney cancer.

The chain has TRBV28 and TRBJ1-5, with 7 nucleotides matching TRBD1. The CDR3 runs 14 residues. Germline trimming cut 6 bases from V and 0 bases from J; bases unmatched to any gene: 2. Germline loops: CDR1 MDHEN, CDR2 SYDVKM. This chain's CDR3 is CASRGTVSNQPQHF. CDR3 bases: TGTGCCAGCAGGGGGACAGTTAGCAATCAGCCCCAGCATTTT.

The chain combines TRBV10-3 with TRBJ2-3; D is ambiguous. Trimming pared 0 bases from V and 2 bases from J, leaving 9 bases between. The germline V gene encodes CDR1 ENHRY and CDR2 SYGVKD. This CDR3 is built from 15 residues. The CDR3 DNA sequence: TGTGCCATCAGTGAGTCGCTCTATAACACAGATACGCAGTATTTT. Protein product: CAISESLYNTDTQYF.

This sequence joins TRBV4-2 and TRBJ2-7; D uncertain. The CDR3 is 12 amino acids. V was pared by 4 bases and J by 3 bases, with 7 bases between. Germline CDR1 reads LGHNA; CDR2 reads YNFKEQ. The CDR3 protein is CASSLSGYEQYF. The CDR3 DNA is TGTGCCAGCAGCCTCTCGGGCTACGAGCAGTACTTC.

This chain joins TRBV30 and TRBJ1-2, with D unclear. The CDR3 spans 13 residues. Germline CDR1 and CDR2: GTSNPN and SVGIG (reference sequence). V was clipped by 2 bases and J by 2 bases, with 9 bases between them. CDR3 residues: CAWSLPGNYGYTF. The CDR3 nucleotides read TGTGCCTGGAGTCTCCCGGGGAACTATGGCTACACCTTC.

This chain joins TRBV27 and TRBJ2-3; TRBD2 matches at 11 bases. The V gene end was trimmed by 6 bases and the J gene end by 2 bases; junction bases not matched to a gene: 4. CDR1 is MNHEY and CDR2 is SMNVEV in the germline V gene (reference sequence). This CDR3 is built from 15 residues. CDR3 protein: CASRVLAGVTDTQYF. The CDR3 nucleotides are TGTGCCAGCAGGGTACTAGCGGGAGTCACAGATACGCAGTATTTT.

This chain uses TRBV6-1 with TRBJ2-5; D is unclear. Judging by the DNA end, TRBJ2-7 fits better; the J call may be wrong. This CDR3 has 12 residues. CDR1 and CDR2 from the germline V gene are MNHNS and SASEGT. CDR3 bases: TGTGCCAGCAGTCGGAACAATGACGAGCAGTACTTC. Protein sequence: CASSRNNDEQYF.

This clone was detected once. The CDR3 DNA reads as TGTGCCAGCACGACTAGCGGGATTCATAACAATGAGCAGTTCTTC. Its protein product is CASTTSGIHNNEQFF. The chain carries TRBV13 and TRBJ2-1, with 11 nucleotides matching TRBD2. This CDR3 has 15 amino acids. After removal of 7 bases from V and 5 bases from J, the junction contained 7 bases not matched to a gene. The germline gives CDR1 PRHDT, CDR2 FYEKMQ (reference sequence).

The chain has TRBV7-6 and TRBJ2-5, with D perhaps TRBD1 (6 bases). V dropped 1 base and J dropped 10 bases, with 19 bases sitting between them. CDR1 is SGHVS, CDR2 FNYEAQ, per germline. This CDR3 spans 15 amino acids. The CDR3 nucleotides read TGTGCCAGCAGCTTAGATGGGACACCTAGAGGGGGCCAGTACTTC. Protein product: CASSLDGTPRGGQYF.

The rearrangement joins TRBV7-5 to TRBJ2-7; no check of the table's D call, TRBD1, against the DNA was made. TRBV7-5 is a listed pseudogene. The CDR3 contains 13 residues. The CDR3 nucleotides are TGTGCCAGCAGCCCGGACAGTTCCTACGAGCAGTACTTC. Translated, it gives CASSPDSSYEQYF.

Comment on this clone: The junction does not match germline at one end; this may be a read error. In DNA, the CDR3 is TGTGCCAGCAGCTTCGAAGGTCGGGACAGGGGGATCTTC. Encoded protein: CASSFEGRDRGIF. The rearrangement joins TRBV7-9 to TRBJ2-7, with 11 nucleotides matching TRBD1. Per germline, CDR1 SEHNR and CDR2 FQNEAQ (reference sequence). The CDR3 covers 13 residues.

The chain links TRBV7-2 to TRBJ2-1; 8 bases match TRBD2. Per the germline V gene, CDR1 is SGHTA and CDR2 is FQGNSA. The ends lost 1 base at V and 4 bases at J; junction bases unmatched: 6. CDR3 length: 16 amino acids. This CDR3 reads CASSLEGLAGYNEQFF. As DNA, the CDR3 is TGTGCCAGCAGCTTAGAAGGGCTAGCGGGTTACAATGAGCAGTTCTTC. The full variable domain, with the rest looked up from reference TRBV7-2 and TRBJ2-1, is GAGVSQSPSNKVTEKGKDVELRCDPISGHTALYWYRQSLGQGLEFLIYFQGNSAPDKSGLPSDRFSAERTGGSVSTLTIQRTQQEDSAVYLCASSLEGLAGYNEQFFGPGTRLTVL.

This clone was counted a few times. This chain uses TRBV19 with TRBJ1-1, with 8 bases aligning to TRBD1. Trimming cost V 6 bases and J 11 bases; bases outside gene matches: 14. Germline V lookup: CDR1 LNHDA, CDR2 SQIVND (reference sequence). The CDR3 length is 14 residues. Here the CDR3 DNA reads TGTGCCAGTAGACCGGGACAGGAAAGTTCTGGGGCTTTCTTT. It yields the protein CASRPGQESSGAFF.

The chain has TRBV27 and TRBJ2-7, with 8 bases lining up with TRBD1. V dropped 5 bases and J dropped 2; count of bases not matched to a gene: 5. CDR3 length equals 14 residues. CDR1 is MNHEY and CDR2 is SMNVEV in the germline V gene (reference sequence). CDR3 amino acids: CASSPTGATYEQYF. CDR3 nucleotide sequence: TGTGCCAGCAGTCCGACAGGGGCGACCTACGAGCAGTACTTC.

V usage is TRBV7-9 and J usage is TRBJ1-6; D remains ambiguous. The CDR3 loop spans 12 amino acids. V was clipped by 8 bases and J by 9 bases, with 11 bases between them. The germline gives CDR1 SEHNR, CDR2 FQNEAQ (reference sequence). CDR3 DNA sequence: TGTGCCAGCGCACCGGACCTTTCACCCCTCCACTTT. Its protein product is CASAPDLSPLHF.

This rearrangement joins TRBV6-1 to TRBJ1-5; D is perhaps TRBD1 (6 bases). CDR1 and CDR2 from the germline V gene are MNHNS and SASEGT. The V end lost 5 bases, the J end lost 3 bases, and 11 bases lay between the germline ends. The CDR3 has 14 residues. CDR3: CASSNTGYNQPQHF. As DNA, the CDR3 is TGTGCCAGCAGTAACACAGGGTACAATCAGCCCCAGCATTTT.

This chain connects TRBV2 to TRBJ1-1, with a possible D match to TRBD1 (6 bases). V lost 5 bases and J 1 base, leaving 17 bases between the germline ends. Germline V CDR1 and CDR2: SNHLY, FYNNEI. The CDR3 runs 16 residues. DNA of the CDR3: TGTGCCAGCAGTCACCGCCTGAGGGGGGGGAACACTGAAGCTTTCTTT. Translating gives CASSHRLRGGNTEAFF.

The V call is TRBV9, the J call TRBJ2-3, with 10 bases lining up with TRBD2. Trimming cost V 5 bases and J 1 base; bases outside gene matches: 1. Germline lookup yields CDR1 SGDLS and CDR2 YYNGEE. This CDR3 region has 14 residues. The CDR3 loop is CASRGTSGTDTQYF. The CDR3 nucleotides read TGTGCCAGCAGGGGGACTAGCGGCACAGATACGCAGTATTTT. The entire variable domain, with the rest obtained from reference TRBV9 and TRBJ2-3, is as follows: DSGVTQTPKHLITATGQRVTLRCSPRSGDLSVYWYQQSLDQGLQFLIQYYNGEERAKGNILERFSAQQFPDLHSELNLSSLELGDSALYFCASRGTSGTDTQYFGPGTRLTVL.

The rearrangement uses TRBV11-2 and TRBJ2-3, with 11 nucleotides matching TRBD2. The CDR3 runs 18 residues. CDR1 is SGHAT and CDR2 is FQNNGV in the germline V gene. The V and J ends lost 4 bases and 3 bases, in that order; junction bases with no gene match: 12. CDR3 nucleotides: TGTGCCAGCAGCTCGGGACTAGCGGTCCAATCGAGGACAGATACGCAGTATTTT. Translated, it gives CASSSGLAVQSRTDTQYF.

This clone was recorded a few times. This chain connects TRBV9 to TRBJ2-2; D call uncertain. The CDR3 runs 15 residues. Trimming took 3 bases from V and 5 from J, leaving 14 bases between them. Germline CDR1 reads SGDLS; CDR2 reads YYNGEE. The CDR3 spells CASSEDLMVTGELFF. The CDR3 coding sequence is TGTGCCAGCAGCGAGGACCTGATGGTAACCGGGGAGCTGTTTTTT.